The 8 T cell receptor beta chains reported below all come from one sample, sequenced in a study of T cells expressing NK-cell markers. TCRdb re-called the 5' RACE reads; one entry per CDR3 protein, DNA not given. The sample totals about 150,000 distinct CDR3 sequences. Sequenced input: blood T cells: a sorted CD56 or NKG2C T cell subset, CD4+ or CD8+ T cells, or bulk PBMC T cells (not recorded which). The receptors stem from a man aged 18 to 69 in good health.

The J gene is TRBJ2-2, the V gene TRBV20-1; the TRBD1 assignment by TCRdb is unverifiable without DNA. Germline assignment: CDR1 DFQATT and CDR2 SNEGSKA (reference sequence). The CDR3 is made up of 16 amino acids. The CDR3 loop reads CSASNREKGDTGELFF.

The gene calls are TRBV27 and TRBJ2-7; TCRdb's assignment of TRBD1 cannot be checked, as there is no DNA. This CDR3 contains 14 residues. Germline assignment: CDR1 MNHEY and CDR2 SMNVEV (reference sequence). CDR3 region: CASSLQGGPYEQYF.

The chain has TRBV21-1 and TRBJ2-1; TCRdb outputs TRBD1, but without DNA this stays unchecked. TRBV21-1 is classified as a pseudogene. The CDR3 has 16 residues. This chain's CDR3 is CASSKFRGGDYNEQFF.

The chain uses TRBV27 and TRBJ2-7. CDR3 size: 13 residues. Germline V gene lookup returns CDR1 MNHEY and CDR2 SMNVEV (reference sequence). Here the CDR3 reads CASSFGRNYEQYF.

V usage is TRBV9 and J usage is TRBJ2-6; TCRdb picks TRBD1, but there is no DNA to check that call. CDR3 length: 16 amino acids. Germline values: CDR1 SGDLS, CDR2 YYNGEE. The CDR3 protein is CASSATGNTGANVLTF. Full variable domain (outside the CDR3, taken from reference TRBV9 and TRBJ2-6): DSGVTQTPKHLITATGQRVTLRCSPRSGDLSVYWYQQSLDQGLQFLIQYYNGEERAKGNILERFSAQQFPDLHSELNLSSLELGDSALYFCASSATGNTGANVLTFGAGSRLTVL.

V is TRBV27 and J is TRBJ2-7; the D gene TCRdb calls, TRBD1, cannot be checked with no DNA. Per germline, CDR1 MNHEY and CDR2 SMNVEV (reference sequence). This CDR3 comprises 14 residues. The CDR3 loop reads CASSLQGFSYEQYF.

V and J are TRBV6-1 and TRBJ1-3; as DNA is missing, the TRBD1 call by TCRdb cannot be tested. The CDR3 consists of 15 residues. CDR1 is MNHNS and CDR2 is SASEGT in the germline V gene. The CDR3 region is CASSGSTGSGNTIYF.

The chain joins TRBV29-1 to TRBJ1-2. Germline-derived CDR1 and CDR2 are SQVTM and ANQGSEA. CDR3 size: 13 residues. This chain's CDR3 is CSVEQGRDSGYTF.